This T cell receptor (beta chain) was identified during a study of cytomegalovirus exposure and HLA in healthy donors. Findings and caveats of the study: A later analysis reportedly found that, within productive TCRs, an Asian-associated ancestry cluster had fewer N-insertions than the mean observed across the approximately 670 donors. From TCR beta sequences, most subjects' HLA-A and HLA-B alleles were reportedly predicted accurately.

The CDR3 is 15 residues long. Germline V gene lookup returns CDR1 LGHNA and CDR2 YSLEER. After removal of 1 base from V and 7 bases from J, the junction contained 2 bases not matched to a gene. PCR primers comprised 60 Vbeta and 13 Jbeta primers. The protocol was immunoSEQ multiplex PCR, while the TCRdb copy is restricted to in-frame clones and leaves out a portion. The sample holds 90,000 to 140,000 clones, 75% to 85% seen once. As for this clone: Its matching antigen is unknown.

The sample taken for sequencing was PBMCs. The receptor comes from a man aged 25-45 years in good health and CMV-seronegative. The chain is built from TRBV4-3 and TRBJ2-4; 12 bases are a match to TRBD1. CDR3 nucleotides: TGCGCCAGCAGCCAAGTCGGGACAGGGGGCAACATTCAGTACTTC. It specifies CASSQVGTGGNIQYF.